What follows is one T cell receptor beta chain and its context. The sample is drawn from a study of blood T cell repertoires in COVID-19. Deletions cut 0 bases from V and 0 bases from J, with 5 bases between. This CDR3 comprises 14 residues. Germline lookup yields CDR1 LGHDT and CDR2 YNNKEL (reference sequence). Profiled with immunoSEQ multiplex PCR; TCRdb holds only in-frame clones, not every one. Here the sample spans tens of thousands of clones, 77% being singletons. Sequencing input: peripheral blood. The receptor's source is a human donor with active or convalescent COVID-19. The donor label of this sample is uncertain. The genes are TRBV3-1 (or the pseudogene TRBV3-2) and TRBJ1-1; no reliable D call. CDR3 sequence: CASSQDQVNTEAFF. The CDR3 DNA reads TGTGCCAGCAGCCAAGATCAGGTGAACACTGAAGCTTTCTTT.